The 5 T cell receptor beta chains presented below share a single source sample, sequenced in a study of a mutant IDH1 vaccine in newly diagnosed glioma. Produced via immunoSEQ multiplex PCR; TCRdb's table is partial and in-frame only. The sample has around 29,000 clones; over 80% are singletons. Their specific antigens are unknown. The time point was: week 23, last vaccination. The vaccine gave 300 ug of a 20-mer mutant IDH1 peptide subcutaneously per dose. The source material was PBMCs, sampled from a glioma patient whose treatment included an IDH1 peptide vaccine. These receptors all stem from a young woman with glioma.

This clone was counted a single time. This sequence joins TRBV4-1 and TRBJ2-1; D is uncertain. CDR3 length equals 14 residues. The V end lost 0 bases, the J end lost 6 bases, and 9 bases lay between the germline ends. Germline V gene lookup returns CDR1 MGHRA and CDR2 YSYEKL. CDR3 in amino acids: CASSQEANLNEQFF. Here the CDR3 DNA reads TGCGCCAGCAGCCAAGAGGCGAACCTCAATGAGCAGTTCTTC.

This chain links TRBV2 with TRBJ2-5; possibly TRBD1 for D (5 bases). This CDR3 has 13 residues. V was clipped by 2 bases and J by 5 bases, with 9 bases between them. Germline lookup yields CDR1 SNHLY and CDR2 FYNNEI. This CDR3 reads CASSEPPGETQYF. CDR3 bases: TGTGCCAGCAGTGAACCCCCAGGGGAGACCCAGTACTTC.

This chain connects TRBV4-3 to TRBJ1-4; 12 bases match TRBD1. V shed 0 bases, J shed 7 bases, and the junction held 6 bases outside the gene matches. The CDR3 is 17 amino acids. Germline-derived CDR1 and CDR2 are LGHNA and YSLEER. The CDR3 here is CASSQEGQGALGEKLFF. For the CDR3, the DNA is TGCGCCAGCAGCCAAGAGGGACAGGGGGCTCTGGGTGAAAAACTGTTTTTT.

This rearrangement joins TRBV13 to TRBJ2-7; D not certain. V dropped 4 bases and J dropped 5 bases, with 6 bases sitting between them. In germline, CDR1 is PRHDT, CDR2 FYEKMQ (reference sequence). This CDR3 has 11 amino acids. The CDR3 spells CASSSRNEQYF. The CDR3 DNA reads TGTGCCAGCAGCTCGAGAAACGAGCAGTACTTC. Together with reference TRBV13 and TRBJ2-7, the CDR3 gives the full variable domain: AAGVIQSPRHLIKEKRETATLKCYPIPRHDTVYWYQQGPGQDPQFLISFYEKMQSDKGSIPDRFSAQQFSDYHSELNMSSLELGDSALYFCASSSRNEQYFGPGTRLTVT.

Notes on this clone: The sample contains more than one DNA sequence encoding this CDR3. This chain uses TRBV6-5 with TRBJ1-5; D gene uncertain. The germline V gene encodes CDR1 MNHEY and CDR2 SVGAGI. CDR3 length equals 13 residues. Trimming took 5 bases from V and 0 from J, leaving 5 bases between them. In DNA form, the CDR3 reads TGTGCCAGCAGTCCGTATAGCAATCAGCCCCAGCATTTT. Its translation: CASSPYSNQPQHF.